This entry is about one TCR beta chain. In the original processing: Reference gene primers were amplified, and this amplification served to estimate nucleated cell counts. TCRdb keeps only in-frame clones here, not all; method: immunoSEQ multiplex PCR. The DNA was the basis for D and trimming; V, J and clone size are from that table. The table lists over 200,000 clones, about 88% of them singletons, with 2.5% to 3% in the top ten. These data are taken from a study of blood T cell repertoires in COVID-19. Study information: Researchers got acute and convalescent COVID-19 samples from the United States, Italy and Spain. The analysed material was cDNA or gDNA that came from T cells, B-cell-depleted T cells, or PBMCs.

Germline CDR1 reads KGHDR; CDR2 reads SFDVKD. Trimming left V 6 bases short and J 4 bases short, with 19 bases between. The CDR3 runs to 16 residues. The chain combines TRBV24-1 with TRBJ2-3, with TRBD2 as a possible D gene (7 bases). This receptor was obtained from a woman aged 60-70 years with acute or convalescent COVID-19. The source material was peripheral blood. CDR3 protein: CATSSSVGGPADTQYF. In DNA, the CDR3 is TGTGCCACCAGTTCCAGTGTCGGGGGGCCAGCAGATACGCAGTATTTT.